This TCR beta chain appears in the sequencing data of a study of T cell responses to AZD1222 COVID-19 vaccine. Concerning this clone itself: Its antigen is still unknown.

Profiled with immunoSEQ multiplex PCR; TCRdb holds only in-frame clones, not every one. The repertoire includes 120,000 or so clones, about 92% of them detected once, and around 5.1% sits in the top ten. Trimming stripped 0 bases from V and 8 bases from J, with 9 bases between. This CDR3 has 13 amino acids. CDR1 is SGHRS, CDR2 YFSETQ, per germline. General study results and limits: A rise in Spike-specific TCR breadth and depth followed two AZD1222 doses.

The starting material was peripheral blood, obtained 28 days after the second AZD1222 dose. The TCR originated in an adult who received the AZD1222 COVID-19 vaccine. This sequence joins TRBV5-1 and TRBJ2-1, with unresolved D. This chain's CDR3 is CASSLAIGYEQFF. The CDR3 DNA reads TGCGCCAGCAGCTTGGCCATAGGCTATGAGCAGTTCTTC.